This TCR beta chain was recovered during a study of cytomegalovirus exposure and HLA in healthy donors (TCRdb year 2017). About the study as a whole: According to a later analysis, one platform produced both the roughly 120 validation repertoires and the 720 or so repertoires of the first cohort. The study aimed to test whether signatures of past pathogen exposure could be identified by cataloging public T cell receptors. The study combined high-throughput TCR immunosequencing, statistical association of individual TCRs with disease status, and machine learning to predict cytomegalovirus infection status. A separate validation cohort of about 110 different subjects was used in addition to the approximately 640-subject first cohort.

Library creation used the immunoSEQ multiplex PCR assay. As for how the authors treated the data: A statistical classification framework was built to diagnose cytomegalovirus status from the catalog of TCR beta chain sequences. The immuneACCESS repertoire file appears here via TCRdb, limited to in-frame rearrangements. These files lack a portion of the clones; in checked studies, under half of the deficit traces to unresolved V genes, and the cause of the others is not known. The V and J calls and clone size are taken from that table; D and trimming were inferred from the DNA. This sample comprises more than 110,000 clones, just under 85% of them detected only once. The biggest ten clones account for under 1.5% of the sample. The donors belonged to the validation cohort of about 120 subjects, which was separate from the approximately 680-subject first cohort. General findings and caveats noted by the study authors: A later analysis lacked HLA typing for the validation cohort, so it scored co-occurrence in that cohort across all 110 or so repertoires. In the study, about 150 TCR beta chains were listed as associated with cytomegalovirus. Of the cluster scores, roughly 93% were above 0 in a later analysis, which found that TCRs clustered in the first cohort also tended to co-occur in the 95 to 150 validation repertoires. Most TCR sequences were observed very rarely across donors, whereas some public TCRs were present in many individuals. Three of the identified cytomegalovirus-associated TCR beta chains were confirmed in vitro to be specific for cytomegalovirus antigens. Cytomegalovirus status was reported to be diagnosed by the classifier with high specificity and sensitivity in both the original and validation cohorts. It was suggested by the authors that the approach could potentially be generalized to other disease states and immunological phenotypes.

Counted from cysteine to phenylalanine, this CDR3 has 11 amino acids. Kept here is only the CDR3 DNA, which spans 33 bases and is read in frame from base 1. V drops 5 bases and J drops 6 bases, leaving 8 bases in between. Taken from the germline V gene (reference sequence), the CDR1 and CDR2 loops are DFQATT and SNEGSKA. As for this clone: It lacks a known antigen. The record has no base qualities; no much larger clone is one base away.

This TCR derives from a woman aged 25 to 45 in good health and CMV-seronegative. Sequencing input: PBMCs. The chain couples TRBV20-1 to TRBJ2-4, and perhaps TRBD1 as D gene, on 6 matching bases. The CDR3 region has the sequence CSAGDTNIQYF. The sequenced DNA is TGCAGTGCTGGGGACACAAACATTCAGTACTTC.